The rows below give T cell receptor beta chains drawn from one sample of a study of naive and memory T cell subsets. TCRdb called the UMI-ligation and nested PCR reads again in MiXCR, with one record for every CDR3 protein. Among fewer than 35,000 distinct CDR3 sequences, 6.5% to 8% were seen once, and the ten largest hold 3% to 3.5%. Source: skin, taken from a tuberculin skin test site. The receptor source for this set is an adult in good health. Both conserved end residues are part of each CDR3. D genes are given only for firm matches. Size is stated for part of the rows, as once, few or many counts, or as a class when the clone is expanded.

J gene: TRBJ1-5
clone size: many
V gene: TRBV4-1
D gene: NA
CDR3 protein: CASSQVPYRARNQPQHF
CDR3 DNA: TGCGCCAGCAGCCAAGTCCCATACAGGGCTCGCAATCAGCCCCAGCATTTT

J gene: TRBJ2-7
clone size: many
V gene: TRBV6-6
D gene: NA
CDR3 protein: CASSPGTAGYEQYF
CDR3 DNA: TGTGCCAGCAGTCCCGGCACCGCGGGGTACGAGCAGTACTTC

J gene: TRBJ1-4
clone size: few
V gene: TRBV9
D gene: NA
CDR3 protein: CASSVEGLANEKLFF
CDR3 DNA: TGTGCCAGCAGCGTTGAGGGGTTAGCTAATGAAAAACTGTTTTTT

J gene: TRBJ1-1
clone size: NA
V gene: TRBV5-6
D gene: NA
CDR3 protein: CASSLGSNVEAFF
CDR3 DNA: TGTGCCAGCAGCTTGGGCAGTAATGTTGAAGCTTTCTTT

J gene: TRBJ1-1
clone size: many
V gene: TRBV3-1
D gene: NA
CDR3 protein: CASSLLAERDTEAFF
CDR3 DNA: TGTGCCAGCAGCTTGCTCGCGGAGAGGGACACTGAAGCTTTCTTT

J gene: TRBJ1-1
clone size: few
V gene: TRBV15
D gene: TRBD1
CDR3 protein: CATSTDRGLNTEAFF
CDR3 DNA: TGTGCCACCAGCACAGACAGGGGGCTGAACACTGAAGCTTTCTTT

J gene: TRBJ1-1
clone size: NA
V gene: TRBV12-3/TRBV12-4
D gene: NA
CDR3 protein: CASGNTNTEAFF
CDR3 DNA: TGTGCCAGCGGGAACACGAACACTGAAGCTTTCTTT

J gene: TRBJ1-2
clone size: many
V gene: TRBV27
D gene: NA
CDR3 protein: CASSPRLSGAYGYTF
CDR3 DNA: TGTGCCAGCAGCCCCAGGTTGTCAGGAGCCTATGGCTACACCTTC

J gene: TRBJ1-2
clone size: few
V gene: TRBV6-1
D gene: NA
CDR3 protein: CASSESVPGRYGYTF
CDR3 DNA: TGTGCCAGCAGTGAATCGGTCCCGGGTCGCTATGGCTACACCTTC

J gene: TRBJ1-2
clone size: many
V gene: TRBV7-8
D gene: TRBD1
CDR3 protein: CASSSIRTGVAVGYTF
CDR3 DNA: TGTGCCAGCAGCTCTATACGGACAGGAGTGGCGGTCGGCTACACCTTC

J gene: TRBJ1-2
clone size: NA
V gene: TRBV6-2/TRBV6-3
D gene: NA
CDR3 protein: CASSYLGYTF
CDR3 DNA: TGTGCCAGCAGTTATCTGGGCTACACCTTC

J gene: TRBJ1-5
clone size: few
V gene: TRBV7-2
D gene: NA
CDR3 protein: CASSVRDGNQPQHF
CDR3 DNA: TGTGCCAGCAGCGTCCGGGACGGCAATCAGCCCCAGCATTTT

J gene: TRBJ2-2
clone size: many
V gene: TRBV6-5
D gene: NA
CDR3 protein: CASRVNTGELFF
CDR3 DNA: TGTGCCAGCCGGGTCAACACCGGGGAGCTGTTTTTT

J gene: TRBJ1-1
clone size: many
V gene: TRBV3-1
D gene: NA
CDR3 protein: CASSYRQNTEAFF
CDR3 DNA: TGTGCCAGCAGCTACCGACAGAACACTGAAGCTTTCTTT

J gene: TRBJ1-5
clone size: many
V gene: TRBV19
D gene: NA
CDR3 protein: CASRSAAQFNQPQHF
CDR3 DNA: TGTGCCAGTAGATCCGCCGCACAGTTCAATCAGCCCCAGCATTTT

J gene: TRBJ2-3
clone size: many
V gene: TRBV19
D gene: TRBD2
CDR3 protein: CASRAGDRTDTQYF
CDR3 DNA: TGTGCCAGCCGCGCGGGGGATCGCACAGATACGCAGTATTTT

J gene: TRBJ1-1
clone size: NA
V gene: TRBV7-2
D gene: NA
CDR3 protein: CASSSGGGIGTEAFF
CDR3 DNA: TGTGCCAGCAGCTCCGGAGGGGGGATCGGCACTGAAGCTTTCTTT

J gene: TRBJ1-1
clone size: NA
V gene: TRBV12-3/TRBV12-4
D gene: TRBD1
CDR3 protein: CASSPRTGKNTEAFF
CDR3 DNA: TGTGCCAGCAGTCCCCGGACAGGGAAGAACACTGAAGCTTTCTTT

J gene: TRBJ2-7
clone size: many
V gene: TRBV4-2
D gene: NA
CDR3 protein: CASSQDGGPGTASSYEQYF
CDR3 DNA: TGTGCCAGCAGCCAAGATGGAGGGCCCGGGACAGCCAGCTCCTACGAGCAGTACTTC

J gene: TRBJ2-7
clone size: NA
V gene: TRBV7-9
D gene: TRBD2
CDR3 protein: CASSDGLAGDERYF
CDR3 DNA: TGTGCCAGCAGCGACGGACTAGCGGGGGACGAAAGGTACTTC

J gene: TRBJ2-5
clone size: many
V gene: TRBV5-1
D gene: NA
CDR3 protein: CASSFEAPNQETQYF
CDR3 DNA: TGCGCCAGCAGCTTCGAGGCCCCCAATCAAGAGACCCAGTACTTC

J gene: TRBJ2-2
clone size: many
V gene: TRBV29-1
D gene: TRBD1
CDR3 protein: CSVARTGPNTGELFF
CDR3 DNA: TGCAGCGTAGCCAGGACAGGGCCGAACACCGGGGAGCTGTTTTTT

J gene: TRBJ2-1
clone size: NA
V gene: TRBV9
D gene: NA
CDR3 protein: CASSVGPGAFYNEQFF
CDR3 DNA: TGTGCCAGCAGCGTAGGACCGGGGGCTTTCTACAATGAGCAGTTCTTC

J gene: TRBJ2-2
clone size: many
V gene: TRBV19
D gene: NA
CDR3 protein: CASTLAGQGGGELFF
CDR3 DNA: TGTGCCAGTACCCTTGCGGGGCAAGGGGGCGGGGAGCTGTTTTTT

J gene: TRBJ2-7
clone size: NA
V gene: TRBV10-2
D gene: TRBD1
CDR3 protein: CASSRDRGQWEQYF
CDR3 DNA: TGCGCCAGCAGCCGGGACAGGGGGCAGTGGGAGCAGTACTTC

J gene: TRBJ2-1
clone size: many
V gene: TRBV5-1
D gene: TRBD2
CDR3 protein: CASSTGLAGHNEQFF
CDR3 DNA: TGCGCCAGCAGCACGGGACTAGCGGGGCACAATGAGCAGTTCTTC

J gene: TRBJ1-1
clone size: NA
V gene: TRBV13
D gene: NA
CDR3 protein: CASSLGSWGQGNTKAFF
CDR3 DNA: TGTGCCAGCAGCTTAGGTTCGTGGGGGCAGGGGAACACTAAAGCTTTCTTT

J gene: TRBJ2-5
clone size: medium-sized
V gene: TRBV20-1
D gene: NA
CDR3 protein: CSARELGGSGAYETQYF
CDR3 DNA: TGCAGTGCTAGAGAGTTGGGGGGTAGCGGTGCCTATGAGACCCAGTACTTC

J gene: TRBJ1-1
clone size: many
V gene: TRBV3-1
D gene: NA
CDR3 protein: CASSPSGPTGEAFF
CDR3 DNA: TGTGCCAGCAGCCCCTCGGGCCCGACGGGTGAAGCTTTCTTT

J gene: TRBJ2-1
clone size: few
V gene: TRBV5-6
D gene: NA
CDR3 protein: CASSFTNSLLDEQFF
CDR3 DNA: TGTGCCAGCAGCTTCACTAACTCCCTTTTAGATGAGCAGTTCTTC

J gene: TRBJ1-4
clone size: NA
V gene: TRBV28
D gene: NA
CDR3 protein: CASSTANEKLFF
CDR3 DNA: TGTGCCAGCTCGACAGCTAATGAAAAACTGTTTTTT

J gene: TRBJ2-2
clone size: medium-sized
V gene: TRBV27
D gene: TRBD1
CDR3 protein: CASSRSRTGPTGELFF
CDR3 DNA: TGTGCCAGCAGTCGGAGCCGGACAGGACCCACCGGGGAGCTGTTTTTT

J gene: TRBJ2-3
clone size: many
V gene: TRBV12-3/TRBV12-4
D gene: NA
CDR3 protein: CASSLWSAASDTQYF
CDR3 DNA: TGTGCCAGCAGTTTGTGGTCCGCGGCCAGCGATACGCAGTATTTT

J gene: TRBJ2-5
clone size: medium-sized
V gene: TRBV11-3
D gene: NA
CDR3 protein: CASSFLHF
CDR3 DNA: TGTGCCAGCAGCTTCTTGCACTTC

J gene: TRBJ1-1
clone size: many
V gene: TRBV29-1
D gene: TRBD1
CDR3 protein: CSVLLRGTGILLGTEAFF
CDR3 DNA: TGCAGCGTCCTCCTTCGCGGGACAGGGATTTTATTAGGCACTGAAGCTTTCTTT